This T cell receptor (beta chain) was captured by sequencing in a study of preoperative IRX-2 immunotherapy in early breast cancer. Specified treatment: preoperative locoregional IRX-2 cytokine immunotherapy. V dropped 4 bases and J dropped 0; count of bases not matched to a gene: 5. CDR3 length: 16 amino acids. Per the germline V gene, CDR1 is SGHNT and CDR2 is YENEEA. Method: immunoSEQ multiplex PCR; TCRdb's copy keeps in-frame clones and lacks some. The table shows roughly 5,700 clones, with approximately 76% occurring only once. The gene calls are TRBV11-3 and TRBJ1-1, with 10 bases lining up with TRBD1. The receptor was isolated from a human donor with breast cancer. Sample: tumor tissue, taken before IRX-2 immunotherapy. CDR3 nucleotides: TGTGCCAGCAGCTCCGGGACAGGGGTCATGAACACTGAAGCTTTCTTT. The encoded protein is CASSSGTGVMNTEAFF.